The 17 T cell receptor beta chains presented below share a single source sample, sequenced in a study of blood T cell repertoires in COVID-19. Data came from immunoSEQ multiplex PCR; TCRdb stores just in-frame clones and leaves some out. The data show about 150,000 clones, 84% seen once. Sequencing was carried out using peripheral blood. The receptors were gathered from a woman aged 45-65 years with acute or convalescent COVID-19.

The chain joins TRBV11-2 to TRBJ1-4; D not resolved. CDR1 is SGHAT and CDR2 is FQNNGV in the germline V gene. Trimming removed 1 base at V and 8 bases at J, with 14 bases between. This CDR3 region has 15 residues. The CDR3 DNA follows: TGTGCCAGCAGCTTAGGTCGTCACGGTCGGGAAAAACTGTTTTTT. Amino acids: CASSLGRHGREKLFF.

This clone occurred once. The chain joins TRBV19 to TRBJ1-2, with D possibly TRBD1 on 5 matching bases. The CDR3 loop spans 14 amino acids. The V gene lost 5 bases and the J gene lost 4 bases, with 14 bases spanning the gap. The germline V gene encodes CDR1 LNHDA and CDR2 SQIVND (reference sequence). CDR3 coding DNA: TGTGCCAGTAGTGCGCCTAGGGGCAGCTATGGCTACACCTTC. Residues: CASSAPRGSYGYTF.

The count of this clone is one. This chain connects TRBV19 to TRBJ2-7, with 8 bases that match TRBD2. CDR3 length equals 14 residues. CDR1 is LNHDA and CDR2 is SQIVND in the germline V gene (reference sequence). Germline trimming cut 8 bases from V and 4 bases from J; bases unmatched to any gene: 10. CDR3 residues: CASSAAGGGYEQYF. The CDR3 DNA sequence: TGTGCCAGTTCGGCGGCGGGGGGTGGTTACGAGCAGTACTTC.

This chain links TRBV28 with TRBJ1-1; D remains ambiguous. V lost 4 bases to trimming and J lost 5 bases, with 11 bases between them. The CDR3 has 13 amino acids. Germline-derived CDR1 and CDR2 are MDHEN and SYDVKM. CDR3: CASSSPPRTEAFF. The CDR3 bases are TGTGCCAGCAGTTCCCCTCCCAGGACTGAAGCTTTCTTT.

Many counts were recorded for this clone. The chain employs TRBV6-5 and TRBJ1-4; D is unclear. V lost 2 bases, J lost 5 bases, and 9 bases lay in between. The V gene's germline CDR1 is MNHEY and CDR2 SVGAGI. This CDR3 spans 14 amino acids. Here the CDR3 reads CASSYLAGNEKLFF. CDR3 nucleotides: TGTGCCAGCAGTTACCTTGCGGGCAATGAAAAACTGTTTTTT.

The chain carries TRBV5-6 and TRBJ2-2; D remains ambiguous. Trimming removed 2 bases from V and 1 base from J, with 6 bases in between. Per germline, CDR1 SGHDT and CDR2 YYEEEE. CDR3 length: 14 amino acids. The DNA of the CDR3 is TGTGCCAGCAGCTTCCGAGAGAACACCGGGGAGCTGTTTTTT. Translated, it gives CASSFRENTGELFF.

This clone was recorded only once. The chain combines TRBV18 with TRBJ1-2; 8 bases agree with TRBD1. Trimming took 3 bases from V and 1 from J; bases not matched to a gene: 4. The CDR3 spans 15 residues. CDR1 KGHSH and CDR2 LQKENI come from the germline V gene. The CDR3 nucleotides read TGTGCCAGCTCACCGGGACAGGCGGTTAACTATGGCTACACCTTC. Residues: CASSPGQAVNYGYTF.

The chain has TRBV25-1 and TRBJ2-5; D is possibly TRBD1 (6 bases). In germline, CDR1 is MGHDK, CDR2 SYGVNS. V was cut by 1 base and J by 5 bases, with 23 bases left in between. CDR3 length: 18 residues. This CDR3 is CASSEFGSGQGNVETQYF. The CDR3 DNA is TGTGCCAGCAGTGAATTCGGATCTGGCCAGGGGAACGTTGAGACCCAGTACTTC.

This clone was picked up one time. CDR3 in amino acids: CASSEQGFGYNEQFF. The CDR3, as DNA: TGTGCCAGCAGTGAACAGGGGTTCGGATACAATGAGCAGTTCTTC. The chain employs TRBV6-4 and TRBJ2-1; 7 bases are a match to TRBD1. In germline, CDR1 is MRHNA, CDR2 SNTAGT. V lost 3 bases to trimming and J lost 4 bases; unmatched junction nucleotides: 6. This CDR3 contains 15 residues.

The V and J genes are TRBV6-2 or TRBV6-3 and TRBJ2-1; D gene uncertain. This CDR3 spans 12 amino acids. Germline V CDR1 and CDR2: MNHEY, SVGEGT. Trimming left V 5 bases short and J 4 bases short, with 6 bases between. The CDR3 spells CASSTSYNEQFF. The DNA for the CDR3 is TGTGCCAGCAGTACCAGTTACAATGAGCAGTTCTTC.

This chain joins TRBV19 and TRBJ2-1, with TRBD1 matching over 9 bases. From germline, CDR1 is LNHDA and CDR2 SQIVND (reference sequence). V dropped 5 bases and J dropped 9; count of bases not matched to a gene: 11. The CDR3 covers 15 residues. For the CDR3, the DNA is TGTGCCAGTAGTGTCGGGACAGGGATCACTGGTGAGCAGTTCTTC. Translating it yields CASSVGTGITGEQFF. The full variable domain, rest sourced from reference TRBV19 and TRBJ2-1, is DGGITQSPKYLFRKEGQNVTLSCEQNLNHDAMYWYRQDPGQGLRLIYYSQIVNDFQKGDIAEGYSVSREKKESFPLTVTSAQKNPTAFYLCASSVGTGITGEQFFGPGTRLTVL.

V gene TRBV5-1 combines with J gene TRBJ1-4; TRBD1 matches at 9 bases. Germline V gene lookup returns CDR1 SGHRS and CDR2 YFSETQ. The CDR3 is 14 amino acids. With V trimmed by 5 bases and J by 6 bases, 5 bases remained unmatched. The CDR3 bases are TGCGCCAGCAGATCGACAGGGGGGGATGAAAAACTGTTTTTT. Translated: CASRSTGGDEKLFF. Supplemented by reference TRBV5-1 and TRBJ1-4, the full variable domain reads KAGVTQTPRYLIKTRGQQVTLSCSPISGHRSVSWYQQTPGQGLQFLFEYFSETQRNKGNFPGRFSGRQFSNSRSEMNVSTLELGDSALYLCASRSTGGDEKLFFGSGTQLSVL.

This rearrangement joins TRBV19 to TRBJ1-2, with a weak D call TRBD1 (6 bases). Deletions cut 6 bases from V and 0 bases from J, with 8 bases between. Germline-derived CDR1 and CDR2 are LNHDA and SQIVND (reference sequence). The CDR3 consists of 13 residues. The CDR3 protein is CASSRTANYGYTF. The CDR3 coding sequence is TGTGCCAGTAGCAGGACAGCTAACTATGGCTACACCTTC.

The gene calls are TRBV7-6 and TRBJ1-5; 9 bases fit TRBD1. This CDR3 has 15 residues. Germline CDR1 and CDR2: SGHVS and FNYEAQ. Trimming at V came to 6 bases and at J to 4 bases, leaving 7 bases not matched to a gene. CDR3 region: CASRSGTGMNQPQHF. For the CDR3, the DNA is TGTGCCAGCAGGTCCGGGACAGGGATGAATCAGCCCCAGCATTTT. Looking up the rest from reference TRBV7-6 and TRBJ1-5 gives the full variable domain: GAGVSQSPRYKVTKRGQDVALRCDPISGHVSLYWYRQALGQGPEFLTYFNYEAQQDKSGLPNDRFSAERPEGSISTLTIQRTEQRDSAMYRCASRSGTGMNQPQHFGDGTRLSIL.

The rearrangement joins TRBV6-2 or TRBV6-3 to TRBJ2-2, with 10 bases lining up with TRBD2. Per the germline V gene, CDR1 is MNHEY and CDR2 is SVGEGT. This CDR3 contains 17 residues. V lost 0 bases and J lost 4; bases outside the gene matches: 5. The CDR3: CASSYSLAGEFTGELFF. For the CDR3, the DNA is TGTGCCAGCAGTTACTCTCTAGCGGGAGAGTTCACCGGGGAGCTGTTTTTT.

This clone showed up many times. The CDR3 region has the DNA TGTGCCAGCAGCCTCGACAGGGGGCGAAACTACGAGCAGTACTTC. This codes for CASSLDRGRNYEQYF. This chain joins TRBV28 and TRBJ2-7; 10 nucleotides line up with TRBD1. Germline values: CDR1 MDHEN, CDR2 SYDVKM. V dropped 6 bases and J dropped 3; count of bases not matched to a gene: 8. This CDR3 has 15 residues. Variable domain in full (rest from reference TRBV28 and TRBJ2-7): DVKVTQSSRYLVKRTGEKVFLECVQDMDHENMFWYRQDPGLGLRLIYFSYDVKMKEKGDIPEGYSVSREKKERFSLILESASTNQTSMYLCASSLDRGRNYEQYFGPGTRLTVT.

This clone came up a few times. V and J are TRBV5-1 and TRBJ2-5; 7 nucleotides match TRBD1. CDR3 length: 14 residues. CDR1 is SGHRS and CDR2 is YFSETQ in the germline V gene. Trimming at V came to 4 bases and at J to 1 base, leaving 4 bases not matched to a gene. The CDR3, as DNA: TGCGCCAGCAGCGTCGGGACAGTCCAAGAGACCCAGTACTTC. Encoded protein: CASSVGTVQETQYF.